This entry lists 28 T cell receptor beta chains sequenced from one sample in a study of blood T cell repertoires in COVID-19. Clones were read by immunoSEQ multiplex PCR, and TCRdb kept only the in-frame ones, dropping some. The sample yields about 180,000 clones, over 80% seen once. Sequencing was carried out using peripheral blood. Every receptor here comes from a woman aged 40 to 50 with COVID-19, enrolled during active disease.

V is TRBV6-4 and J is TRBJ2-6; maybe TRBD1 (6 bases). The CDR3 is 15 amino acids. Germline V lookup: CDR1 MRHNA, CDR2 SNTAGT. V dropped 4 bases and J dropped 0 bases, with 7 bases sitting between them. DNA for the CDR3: TGTGCCAGCAGTGTACAGGGCTCTGGGGCCAACGTCCTGACTTTC. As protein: CASSVQGSGANVLTF.

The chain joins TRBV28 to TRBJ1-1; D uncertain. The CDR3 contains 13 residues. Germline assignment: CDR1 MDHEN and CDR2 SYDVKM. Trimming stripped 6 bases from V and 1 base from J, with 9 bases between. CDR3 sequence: CASRLQWNTEAFF. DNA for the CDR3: TGTGCCAGCAGGTTACAGTGGAACACTGAAGCTTTCTTT. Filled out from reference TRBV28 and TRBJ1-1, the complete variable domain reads DVKVTQSSRYLVKRTGEKVFLECVQDMDHENMFWYRQDPGLGLRLIYFSYDVKMKEKGDIPEGYSVSREKKERFSLILESASTNQTSMYLCASRLQWNTEAFFGQGTRLTVV.

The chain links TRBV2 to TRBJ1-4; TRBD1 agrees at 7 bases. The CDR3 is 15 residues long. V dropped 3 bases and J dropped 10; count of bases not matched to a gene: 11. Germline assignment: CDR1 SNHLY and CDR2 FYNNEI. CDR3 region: CASSDMTGSIGKLFF. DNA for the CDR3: TGTGCCAGCAGTGATATGACAGGGTCGATCGGAAAACTGTTTTTT.

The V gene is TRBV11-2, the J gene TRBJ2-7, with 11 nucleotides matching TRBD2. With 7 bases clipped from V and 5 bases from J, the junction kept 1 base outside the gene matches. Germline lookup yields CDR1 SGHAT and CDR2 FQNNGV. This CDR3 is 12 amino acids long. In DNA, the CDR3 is TGTGCCAGCACTAGCGGGAGGCACGAGCAGTACTTC. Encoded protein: CASTSGRHEQYF.

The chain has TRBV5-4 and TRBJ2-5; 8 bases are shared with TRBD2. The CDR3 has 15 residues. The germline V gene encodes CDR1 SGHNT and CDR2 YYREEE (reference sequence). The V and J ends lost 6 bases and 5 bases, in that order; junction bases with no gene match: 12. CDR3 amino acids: CASTPAAGGGETQYF. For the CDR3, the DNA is TGTGCCAGCACCCCGGCGGCGGGGGGCGGTGAGACCCAGTACTTC.

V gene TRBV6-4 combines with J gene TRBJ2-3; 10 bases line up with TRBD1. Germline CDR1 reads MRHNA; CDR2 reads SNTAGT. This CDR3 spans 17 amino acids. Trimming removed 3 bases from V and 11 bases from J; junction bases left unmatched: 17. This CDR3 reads CASSEFSGQGPGVVQYF. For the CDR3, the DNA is TGTGCCAGCAGTGAGTTTTCGGGACAGGGGCCCGGCGTGGTGCAGTATTTT.

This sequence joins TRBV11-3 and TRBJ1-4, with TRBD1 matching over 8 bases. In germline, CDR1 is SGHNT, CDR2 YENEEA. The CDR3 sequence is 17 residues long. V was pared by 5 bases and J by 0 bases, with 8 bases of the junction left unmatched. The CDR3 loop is CASSPGTGTSTNEKLFF. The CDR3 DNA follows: TGTGCCAGCAGCCCCGGGACAGGAACCTCAACTAATGAAAAACTGTTTTTT.

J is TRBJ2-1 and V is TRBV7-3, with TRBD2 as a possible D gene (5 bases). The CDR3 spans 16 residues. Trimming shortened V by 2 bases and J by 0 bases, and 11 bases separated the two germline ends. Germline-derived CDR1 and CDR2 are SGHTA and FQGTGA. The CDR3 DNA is TGTGCCAGCAGCTTAGGACTTCCCAGCTCCTACAATGAGCAGTTCTTC. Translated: CASSLGLPSSYNEQFF. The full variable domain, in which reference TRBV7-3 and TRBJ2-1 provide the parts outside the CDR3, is GAGVSQTPSNKVTEKGKYVELRCDPISGHTALYWYRQSLGQGPEFLIYFQGTGAADDSGLPNDRFFAVRPEGSVSTLKIQRTERGDSAVYLCASSLGLPSSYNEQFFGPGTRLTVL.

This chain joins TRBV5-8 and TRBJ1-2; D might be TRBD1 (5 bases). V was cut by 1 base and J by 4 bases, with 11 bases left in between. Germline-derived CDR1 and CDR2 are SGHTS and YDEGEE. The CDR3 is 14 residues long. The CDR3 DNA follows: TGTGCCAGCAGCTTGCTGCAGGGATCCTATGGCTACACCTTC. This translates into CASSLLQGSYGYTF.

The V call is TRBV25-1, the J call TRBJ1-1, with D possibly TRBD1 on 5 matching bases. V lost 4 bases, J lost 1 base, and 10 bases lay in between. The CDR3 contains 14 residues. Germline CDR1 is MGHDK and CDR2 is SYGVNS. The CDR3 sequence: CASSGQGSNTEAFF. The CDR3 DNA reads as TGTGCCAGCAGTGGTCAGGGCTCGAACACTGAAGCTTTCTTT. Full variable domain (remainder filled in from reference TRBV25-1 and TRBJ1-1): EADIYQTPRYLVIGTGKKITLECSQTMGHDKMYWYQQDPGMELHLIHYSYGVNSTEKGDLSSESTVSRIRTEHFPLTLESARPSHTSQYLCASSGQGSNTEAFFGQGTRLTVV.

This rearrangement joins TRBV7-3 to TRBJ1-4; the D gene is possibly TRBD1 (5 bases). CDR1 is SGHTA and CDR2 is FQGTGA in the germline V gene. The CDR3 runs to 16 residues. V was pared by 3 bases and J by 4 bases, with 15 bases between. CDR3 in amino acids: CASSFQGPGGNEKLFF. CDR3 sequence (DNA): TGTGCCAGCAGCTTTCAGGGTCCGGGAGGTAATGAAAAACTGTTTTTT.

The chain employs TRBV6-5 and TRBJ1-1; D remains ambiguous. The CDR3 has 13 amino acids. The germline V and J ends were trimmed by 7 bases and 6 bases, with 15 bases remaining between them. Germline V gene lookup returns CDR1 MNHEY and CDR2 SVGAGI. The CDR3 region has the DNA TGTGCCAGCACCCCGGTCGGGGTGGCTGAAGCTTTCTTT. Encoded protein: CASTPVGVAEAFF.

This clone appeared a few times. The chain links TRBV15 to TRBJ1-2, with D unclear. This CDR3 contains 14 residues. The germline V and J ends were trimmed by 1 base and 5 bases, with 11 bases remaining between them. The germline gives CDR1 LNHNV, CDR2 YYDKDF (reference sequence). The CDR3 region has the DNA TGTGCCACCAGCAGAGGGGCCGCGCAATATGGCTACACCTTC. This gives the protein CATSRGAAQYGYTF.

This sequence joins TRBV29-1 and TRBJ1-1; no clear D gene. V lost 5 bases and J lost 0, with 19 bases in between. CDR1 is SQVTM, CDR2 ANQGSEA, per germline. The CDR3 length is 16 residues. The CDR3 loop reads CSVSYEGRQLNTEAFF. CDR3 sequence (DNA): TGCAGCGTTTCTTATGAGGGTAGGCAGTTGAACACTGAAGCTTTCTTT.

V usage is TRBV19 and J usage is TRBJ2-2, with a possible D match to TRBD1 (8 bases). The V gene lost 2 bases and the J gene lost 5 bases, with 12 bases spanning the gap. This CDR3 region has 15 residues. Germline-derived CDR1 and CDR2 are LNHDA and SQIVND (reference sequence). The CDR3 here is CASSIQQGGTGELFF. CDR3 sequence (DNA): TGTGCCAGTAGTATACAACAGGGGGGGACCGGGGAGCTGTTTTTT. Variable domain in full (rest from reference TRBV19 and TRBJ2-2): DGGITQSPKYLFRKEGQNVTLSCEQNLNHDAMYWYRQDPGQGLRLIYYSQIVNDFQKGDIAEGYSVSREKKESFPLTVTSAQKNPTAFYLCASSIQQGGTGELFFGEGSRLTVL.

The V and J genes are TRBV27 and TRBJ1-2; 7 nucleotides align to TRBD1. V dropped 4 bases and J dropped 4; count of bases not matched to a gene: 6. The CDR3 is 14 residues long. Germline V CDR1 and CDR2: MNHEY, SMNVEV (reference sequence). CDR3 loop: CASSSTTGFYGYTF. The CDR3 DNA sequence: TGTGCCAGCAGTTCGACGACAGGGTTCTATGGCTACACCTTC.

The CDR3 DNA reads as TGTGCCAGCAGTAGGACTTTGCAGCCCCAGCATTTT. It is translated as CASSRTLQPQHF. This chain joins TRBV12-3 or TRBV12-4 and TRBJ1-5; no firm D call. V lost 5 bases to trimming and J lost 7 bases, with 9 bases between them. The CDR3 is made up of 12 amino acids.

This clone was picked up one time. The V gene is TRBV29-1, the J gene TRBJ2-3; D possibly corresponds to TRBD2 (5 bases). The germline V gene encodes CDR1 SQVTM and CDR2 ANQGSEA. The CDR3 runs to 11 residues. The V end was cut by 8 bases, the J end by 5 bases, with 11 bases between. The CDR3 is CSTRRGDTQYF. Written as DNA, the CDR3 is TGCAGCACCCGACGGGGAGATACGCAGTATTTT.

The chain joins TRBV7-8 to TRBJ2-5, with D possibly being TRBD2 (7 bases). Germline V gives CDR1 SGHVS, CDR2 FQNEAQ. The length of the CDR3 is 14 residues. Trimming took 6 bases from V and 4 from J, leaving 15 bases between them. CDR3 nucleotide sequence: TGTGCCAGCAGTGTGGGGGGGCAGGCAGAGACCCAGTACTTC. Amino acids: CASSVGGQAETQYF.

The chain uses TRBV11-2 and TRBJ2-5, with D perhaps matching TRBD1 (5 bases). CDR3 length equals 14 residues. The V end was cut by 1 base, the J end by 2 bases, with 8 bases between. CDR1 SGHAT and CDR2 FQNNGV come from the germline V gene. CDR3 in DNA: TGTGCCAGCAGCTTAGTCCAGGGACAAGAGACCCAGTACTTC. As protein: CASSLVQGQETQYF.

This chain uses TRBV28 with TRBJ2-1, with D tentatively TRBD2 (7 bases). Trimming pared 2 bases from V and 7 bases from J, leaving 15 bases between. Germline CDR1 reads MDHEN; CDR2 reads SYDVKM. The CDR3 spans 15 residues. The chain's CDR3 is CASSLRGARRNEQFF. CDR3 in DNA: TGTGCCAGCAGTTTACGGGGGGCTAGGAGGAATGAGCAGTTCTTC.

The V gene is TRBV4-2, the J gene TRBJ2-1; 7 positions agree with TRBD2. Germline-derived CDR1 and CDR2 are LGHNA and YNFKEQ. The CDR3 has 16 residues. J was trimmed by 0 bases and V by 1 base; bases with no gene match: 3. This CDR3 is CASSQVGGGSYNEQFF. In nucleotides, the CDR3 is TGTGCCAGCAGCCAAGTTGGCGGGGGCTCCTACAATGAGCAGTTCTTC.

In nucleotides, the CDR3 is TGCGCCAGCAGCTTTACAGGGGGATCCTTCTACAATGAGCAGTTCTTC. Translation gives CASSFTGGSFYNEQFF. V and J are TRBV5-1 and TRBJ2-1, with 8 bases aligning to TRBD1. Germline-derived CDR1 and CDR2 are SGHRS and YFSETQ. The CDR3 extends over 16 amino acids. V dropped 2 bases and J dropped 3; count of bases not matched to a gene: 7. The variable domain in full, completed from reference TRBV5-1 and TRBJ2-1, reads KAGVTQTPRYLIKTRGQQVTLSCSPISGHRSVSWYQQTPGQGLQFLFEYFSETQRNKGNFPGRFSGRQFSNSRSEMNVSTLELGDSALYLCASSFTGGSFYNEQFFGPGTRLTVL.

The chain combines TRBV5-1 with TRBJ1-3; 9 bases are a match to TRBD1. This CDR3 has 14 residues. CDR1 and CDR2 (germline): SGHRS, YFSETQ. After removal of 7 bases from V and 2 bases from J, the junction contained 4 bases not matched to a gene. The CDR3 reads CASARQGAGNTIYF. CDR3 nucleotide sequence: TGCGCCAGCGCAAGACAGGGGGCTGGAAACACCATATATTTT.

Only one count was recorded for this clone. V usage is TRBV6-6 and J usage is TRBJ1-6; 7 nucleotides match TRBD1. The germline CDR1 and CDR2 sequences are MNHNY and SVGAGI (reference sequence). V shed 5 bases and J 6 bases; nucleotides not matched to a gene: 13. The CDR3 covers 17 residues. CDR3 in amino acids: CASSPFLDRASNSPLHF. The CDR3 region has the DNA TGTGCCAGCAGTCCCTTTCTAGACAGGGCGAGTAATTCACCCCTCCACTTT.

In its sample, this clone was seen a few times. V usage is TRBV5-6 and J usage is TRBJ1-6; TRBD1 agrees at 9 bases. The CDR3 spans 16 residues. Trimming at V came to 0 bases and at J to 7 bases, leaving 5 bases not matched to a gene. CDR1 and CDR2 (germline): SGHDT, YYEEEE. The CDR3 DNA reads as TGTGCCAGCAGCTTGGGAGGGACAGGGCTGAATTCACCCCTCCACTTT. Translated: CASSLGGTGLNSPLHF.

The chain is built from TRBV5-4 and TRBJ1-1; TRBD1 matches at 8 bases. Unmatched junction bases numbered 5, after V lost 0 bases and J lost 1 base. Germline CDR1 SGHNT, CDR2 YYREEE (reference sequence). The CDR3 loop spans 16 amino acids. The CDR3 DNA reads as TGTGCCAGCAGCTTGGCCCGGACAGGGACGAACACTGAAGCTTTCTTT. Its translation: CASSLARTGTNTEAFF.

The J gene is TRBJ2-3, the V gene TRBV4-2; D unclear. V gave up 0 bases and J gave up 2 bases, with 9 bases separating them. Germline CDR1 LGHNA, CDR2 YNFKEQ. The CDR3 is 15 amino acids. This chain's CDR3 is CASSQEKRFTDTQYF. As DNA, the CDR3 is TGTGCCAGCAGCCAAGAGAAACGGTTCACAGATACGCAGTATTTT.